One sample yielded the 4 T cell receptor beta chains listed below, sequenced in a study of T cells in Graves' hyperthyroidism and ophthalmopathy. The CDR3 regions of TCR beta were amplified from RNA transcripts. HTBI primers drove first-round RT-PCR of the TCR CDR3. MiXCR, applied by TCRdb to the multiplex PCR reads, yields one record per CDR3 protein. The sample holds roughly 510,000 distinct CDR3 sequences, less than 25% seen once. Sequenced sample: blood. These receptors all stem from a man aged 18 to 30 with Graves' hyperthyroidism.

In this sample, this clonotype turned up many times. The chain couples TRBV12-3 or TRBV12-4 to TRBJ1-3; D is ambiguous. Trimming took off 3 bases at V and 0 bases at J, with 6 bases between the two ends. The CDR3 length is 14 residues. In nucleotides, the CDR3 is TGTGCCAGCAGTTTTTCCAACTCTGGAAACACCATATATTTT. It yields the protein CASSFSNSGNTIYF.

This clonotype was observed at least ten times. The chain is built from TRBV4-1 and TRBJ2-5, with D hard to call. CDR3 size: 14 residues. Germline values: CDR1 MGHRA, CDR2 YSYEKL. V was trimmed by 2 bases and J by 1 base, leaving 8 bases between them. The CDR3 coding sequence is TGCGCCAGCAGCCAACGGGCGTTCCAAGAGACCCAGTACTTC. It is translated as CASSQRAFQETQYF.

This clonotype was found a few times. The rearrangement uses TRBV11-1 and TRBJ1-2; TRBD1 might be the D (6 bases). This CDR3 comprises 16 residues. The germline CDR1 and CDR2 sequences are SGHAT and FQDESV (reference sequence). The germline V and J ends were trimmed by 4 bases and 3 bases, with 18 bases remaining between them. DNA of the CDR3: TGTGCCAGCAGCTCGTCCTCTGGGGGGCAGGACTATGGCTACACCTTC. Translation: CASSSSSGGQDYGYTF.

This clonotype was seen many times. The rearrangement joins TRBV25-1 to TRBJ1-1; D is uncertain. CDR1 is MGHDK, CDR2 SYGVNS, per germline. This CDR3 comprises 12 residues. The V gene lost 8 bases and the J gene lost 4 bases, with 11 bases spanning the gap. The DNA for the CDR3 is TGTGCCAGCGGCCGGGCCGGCACTGAAGCTTTCTTT. Protein: CASGRAGTEAFF.